One and the same sample provided the 15 T cell receptor beta chains below, sequenced in a study of cytomegalovirus exposure and HLA in healthy donors. PCR was performed using 60 Vbeta and 13 Jbeta primers. Profiled with immunoSEQ multiplex PCR; TCRdb holds only in-frame clones, not every one. This table holds 150,000 or so clones, approximately 70% found once. The source material was PBMCs. These receptor sequences come from a woman younger than 30 in good health and CMV-seronegative.

The gene calls are TRBV14 and TRBJ2-7, with 7 positions matching TRBD1. This CDR3 comprises 16 residues. In germline, CDR1 is SGHDN, CDR2 FVKESK. Germline trimming cut 4 bases from V and 0 bases from J; bases unmatched to any gene: 9. The CDR3 reads CASSPPMGTVSYEQYF. In DNA, the CDR3 is TGTGCCAGCAGCCCCCCGATGGGGACAGTCTCCTACGAGCAGTACTTC.

The chain uses TRBV27 and TRBJ2-2, with D possibly TRBD1 on 5 matching bases. The CDR3 runs 17 residues. Germline CDR1 is MNHEY and CDR2 is SMNVEV (reference sequence). V lost 5 bases and J lost 5, with 21 bases in between. CDR3 protein: CASSHEGVGERTGELFF. The DNA of the CDR3 is TGTGCCAGCAGTCACGAAGGGGTGGGTGAAAGAACCGGGGAGCTGTTTTTT.

The chain combines TRBV11-3 with TRBJ2-1, with 11 bases matching TRBD2. Losses at the gene ends were 7 bases for V and 9 bases for J; bases not matched to a gene: 2. The CDR3 consists of 12 residues. Germline CDR1 SGHNT, CDR2 YENEEA. The CDR3 sequence is CASTSGRTEQFF. The CDR3 DNA reads as TGTGCCAGCACTAGCGGGAGGACTGAGCAGTTCTTC.

This chain links TRBV10-3 with TRBJ1-3; D may be TRBD1 (5 bases). The CDR3 contains 15 residues. Trimming took off 6 bases at V and 4 bases at J, with 16 bases between the two ends. CDR1 and CDR2 from the germline V gene are ENHRY and SYGVKD. CDR3 region: CAIRAPDNRGNTIYF. In nucleotides, the CDR3 is TGTGCCATCAGGGCCCCGGACAACAGAGGAAACACCATATATTTT.

This clone has just a few counts. This chain links TRBV28 with TRBJ2-7; D possibly corresponds to TRBD1 (5 bases). Germline assignment: CDR1 MDHEN and CDR2 SYDVKM. The CDR3 length is 15 residues. V lost 6 bases and J 5 bases, leaving 20 bases between the germline ends. The CDR3 sequence is CASRGTRSRVHEQYF. CDR3 coding DNA: TGTGCCAGCAGAGGAACTCGGAGCAGGGTCCACGAGCAGTACTTC.

V is TRBV9 and J is TRBJ2-5; 11 bases agree with TRBD2. CDR3 size: 15 residues. Trimming took 4 bases from V and 2 from J; bases not matched to a gene: 4. Looked up from germline, CDR1 is SGDLS and CDR2 is YYNGEE. CDR3 sequence: CASSRGLAVQETQYF. CDR3 in DNA: TGTGCCAGCAGCAGGGGACTAGCGGTACAAGAGACCCAGTACTTC.

About this clone itself: Germline and junction disagree at one end, which may indicate a read error. V is TRBV28 and J is TRBJ2-4, with TRBD1 as a possible D gene (6 bases). This CDR3 has 14 residues. The germline V gene encodes CDR1 MDHEN and CDR2 SYDVKM. The DNA of the CDR3 is TGTGCCAGCAGTCCGACAGGAGGTGAAAACAGTCAGTACTTC. It yields the protein CASSPTGGENSQYF. Using reference TRBV28 and TRBJ2-4 for the parts outside the CDR3, the full variable domain is DVKVTQSSRYLVKRTGEKVFLECVQDMDHENMFWYRQDPGLGLRLIYFSYDVKMKEKGDIPEGYSVSREKKERFSLILESASTNQTSMYLCASSPTGGENSQYFGAGTRLSVL.

The rearrangement uses TRBV6-1 and TRBJ1-5; TRBD1 agrees at 7 bases. V was pared by 4 bases and J by 7 bases, with 4 bases of the junction left unmatched. The CDR3 consists of 13 residues. Germline CDR1 MNHNS, CDR2 SASEGT. For the CDR3, the DNA is TGTGCCAGCAGTGGACAGGGTGTCCAGCCCCAGCATTTT. As protein: CASSGQGVQPQHF.

The chain combines TRBV7-2 with TRBJ2-1; TRBD2 is a possible D gene (7 bases). CDR3 length equals 15 residues. Trimming left V 1 base short and J 5 bases short, with 12 bases between. CDR1 and CDR2 (germline): SGHTA, FQGNSA. The CDR3 loop is CASSLGGGGHNEQFF. The CDR3, as DNA: TGTGCCAGCAGCTTAGGCGGGGGCGGGCACAATGAGCAGTTCTTC. Full variable domain (outside the CDR3, taken from reference TRBV7-2 and TRBJ2-1): GAGVSQSPSNKVTEKGKDVELRCDPISGHTALYWYRQSLGQGLEFLIYFQGNSAPDKSGLPSDRFSAERTGGSVSTLTIQRTQQEDSAVYLCASSLGGGGHNEQFFGPGTRLTVL.

This clone was detected a few times. CDR3 region: CASRRGGASAFF. The CDR3 nucleotides read TGTGCCAGCAGGCGGGGGGGGGCTTCAGCTTTCTTT. V is TRBV28 and J is TRBJ1-1; D is possibly TRBD1 (6 bases). The CDR3 has 12 residues. Germline V gene data show CDR1 as MDHEN and CDR2 as SYDVKM. Trimming cost V 6 bases and J 10 bases, with 15 bases left between them. The variable domain in full, completed from reference TRBV28 and TRBJ1-1, reads DVKVTQSSRYLVKRTGEKVFLECVQDMDHENMFWYRQDPGLGLRLIYFSYDVKMKEKGDIPEGYSVSREKKERFSLILESASTNQTSMYLCASRRGGASAFFGQGTRLTVV.

V and J are TRBV4-2 and TRBJ2-1; TRBD2 aligns across 10 bases. The CDR3 runs 14 residues. Germline loops: CDR1 LGHNA, CDR2 YNFKEQ. V lost 3 bases to trimming and J lost 9 bases; unmatched junction nucleotides: 5. The CDR3: CASSHASGGGEQFF. The CDR3 DNA is TGTGCCAGCAGCCACGCGAGCGGGGGGGGTGAGCAGTTCTTC.

Only one count was recorded for this clone. The chain employs TRBV5-1 and TRBJ1-2; TRBD1 might be the D (6 bases). The germline gives CDR1 SGHRS, CDR2 YFSETQ. The germline V and J ends were trimmed by 1 base and 1 base, with 17 bases remaining between them. The CDR3 runs 17 residues. CDR3 sequence: CASSLRPRDTINYGYTF. In DNA form, the CDR3 reads TGCGCCAGCAGCTTGAGACCCCGGGACACAATTAACTATGGCTACACCTTC.

This clone was detected once. This chain uses TRBV7-9 with TRBJ2-1; TRBD2 agrees at 14 bases. Trimming removed 5 bases from V and 8 bases from J; junction bases left unmatched: 5. From germline, CDR1 is SEHNR and CDR2 FQNEAQ (reference sequence). The CDR3 totals 15 residues. CDR3: CASSMTSGGAYEQFF. CDR3 DNA sequence: TGTGCCAGCAGCATGACTAGCGGGGGGGCCTATGAGCAGTTCTTC.

V is TRBV2 and J is TRBJ2-2; 11 positions agree with TRBD1. The length of the CDR3 is 15 residues. Germline-derived CDR1 and CDR2 are SNHLY and FYNNEI. V was pared by 6 bases and J by 3 bases, with 3 bases of the junction left unmatched. CDR3 DNA sequence: TGTGCCAGCAGGGGGGACAGGGGGGACACCGGGGAGCTGTTTTTT. Translation gives CASRGDRGDTGELFF.

This sequence joins TRBV6-5 and TRBJ1-2, with D maybe TRBD1 (6 bases). V lost 3 bases to trimming and J lost 5 bases, with 7 bases between them. Germline V gene data show CDR1 as MNHEY and CDR2 as SVGAGI. The CDR3 is 12 amino acids. The DNA of the CDR3 is TGTGCCAGCAGTTATCAGGGGTATGGCTACACCTTC. Protein product: CASSYQGYGYTF.